This note documents a single TCR beta chain sequence. The method was immunoSEQ multiplex PCR; TCRdb's version includes in-frame clones alone and lacks a portion of them. The sample carries 700,000 or so clones, approximately 85% recorded once. The data originate from a study of shared T cell receptors in the human thymus. The same data also went into a second study, on human thymus T cells.

This clonotype originated in a girl less than two years old with a congenital heart defect. The source material was thymocytes.

The CDR3 coding sequence is TGTGCCAGCAGCGCACACCACGTCGGGACTAGCGGGGGGCCGGTATACAATGAGCAGTTCTTC. Amino acids: CASSAHHVGTSGGPVYNEQFF. The V and J genes are TRBV9 and TRBJ2-1; 15 bases line up with TRBD2. Germline trimming cut 3 bases from V and 4 bases from J; bases unmatched to any gene: 17. The V gene's germline CDR1 is SGDLS and CDR2 YYNGEE. This CDR3 comprises 21 residues.